A single sample gave rise to the 3 T cell receptor beta chains below, sequenced in a study of immune characterization of retroperitoneal liposarcoma. MiXCR, applied by TCRdb to the PCR reads, yields one record per CDR3 protein. The sample comprises under 15,000 distinct CDR3 sequences, roughly 50% of which are singletons, and approximately 13% rests with the top ten. The sample was tumor tissue. The receptor set was obtained from a female donor with retroperitoneal liposarcoma.

The chain is built from TRBV6-2 or TRBV6-3 and TRBJ2-7, with 8 bases that match TRBD2. The V and J ends lost 11 bases and 4 bases, in that order; junction bases with no gene match: 13. The CDR3 contains 14 residues. The germline V gene encodes CDR1 MNHEY and CDR2 SVGEGT. The CDR3 region has the DNA TGTGCCGTCAGCGGGGGCTATTCCCTTTACGAGCAGTACTTC. It translates to CAVSGGYSLYEQYF.

The V call is TRBV6-6, the J call TRBJ2-5; 13 bases line up with TRBD2. CDR3 length equals 16 residues. Germline assignment: CDR1 MNHNY and CDR2 SVGAGI (reference sequence). V trimming: 0 bases; J trimming: 2 bases; junction bases outside the gene matches: 0. CDR3: CASSYSTSGGQETQYF. Written as DNA, the CDR3 is TGTGCCAGCAGTTACTCGACTAGCGGGGGGCAAGAGACCCAGTACTTC.

Worth noting for this clonotype: A much larger clone lies a single base off, so this may be a read error. The V call is TRBV12-3 or TRBV12-4, the J call TRBJ1-6; D possibly corresponds to TRBD1 (6 bases). CDR3 size: 15 residues. The CDR3 loop reads CASGLALQGISPLHF. The CDR3, as DNA: TGTGCCAGCGGTTTAGCGCTCCAGGGGATCTCACCCCTCCACTTT.